These 6 T cell receptor beta chains share one sample of origin, sequenced in a study of CXCR4 blockade with PD-1 therapy in pancreatic cancer. Libraries were prepared by immunoSEQ multiplex PCR; TCRdb keeps only in-frame clonotypes and omits some of them. Of about 8,100 clones detected, about 60% appear once; the ten largest clones hold 6% to 8%. The sample comprised tumor tissue. These receptors came from a human donor with pancreatic ductal adenocarcinoma.

This clone was found a few times. The chain joins TRBV6-4 to TRBJ1-6, with 7 positions matching TRBD1. The germline V gene encodes CDR1 MRHNA and CDR2 SNTAGT. The CDR3 sequence is 15 residues long. Germline trimming cut 5 bases from V and 10 bases from J; bases unmatched to any gene: 11. The CDR3, as DNA: TGTGCCAGCAGTTCGGGGGACAGTGATTCGTCACCCCTCCACTTT. It yields the protein CASSSGDSDSSPLHF.

The V call is TRBV9, the J call TRBJ2-5, with D uncertain. The CDR3 has 12 residues. Trimming removed 5 bases at V and 3 bases at J, with 8 bases between. Germline CDR1 reads SGDLS; CDR2 reads YYNGEE. CDR3 in DNA: TGTGCCAGCAGTCCCTCCAAAGAGACCCAGTACTTC. The encoded protein is CASSPSKETQYF.

The chain combines TRBV5-1 with TRBJ2-7, with 10 bases that match TRBD1. In germline, CDR1 is SGHRS, CDR2 YFSETQ. The V segment lost 7 bases and the J segment 0 bases; nucleotides outside the gene matches: 4. This CDR3 region has 14 residues. CDR3 sequence: CASRTGGGSYEQYF. The CDR3 DNA sequence: TGCGCCAGCCGGACAGGGGGGGGCTCCTACGAGCAGTACTTC.

In this sample, this clone turned up a few times. The read comes to an end 1 residue before the CDR3 does, leaving the germline J gene to fill in the end. The chain links TRBV6-1 to TRBJ2-7, with TRBD1 matching over 10 bases. V lost 1 base and J lost 0; bases outside the gene matches: 0. Per germline, CDR1 MNHNS and CDR2 SASEGT. The CDR3 extends over 15 amino acids. CDR3 sequence reads: CASSEGTGGSYEQYF. The CDR3 bases that were read are TGTGCCAGCAGTGAAGGGACAGGGGGCTCCTACGAGCAGTAC.

The rearrangement uses TRBV28 and TRBJ1-4; TRBD1 matches at 9 bases. Germline V CDR1 and CDR2: MDHEN, SYDVKM. This CDR3 is 15 amino acids long. The V gene end was trimmed by 3 bases and the J gene end by 5 bases; junction bases not matched to a gene: 4. This CDR3 is CASSFPDRGNEKLFF. CDR3 bases: TGTGCCAGCAGTTTCCCGGACAGGGGAAATGAAAAACTGTTTTTT.

The rearrangement joins TRBV9 to TRBJ1-4; 9 bases align to TRBD1. Looked up from germline, CDR1 is SGDLS and CDR2 is YYNGEE. The CDR3 covers 15 residues. V lost 0 bases, J lost 8 bases, and 5 bases stayed unmatched. The CDR3 DNA follows: TGTGCCAGCAGCGTAGGGACAGGGGATAAGGAAAAACTGTTTTTT. It specifies CASSVGTGDKEKLFF.